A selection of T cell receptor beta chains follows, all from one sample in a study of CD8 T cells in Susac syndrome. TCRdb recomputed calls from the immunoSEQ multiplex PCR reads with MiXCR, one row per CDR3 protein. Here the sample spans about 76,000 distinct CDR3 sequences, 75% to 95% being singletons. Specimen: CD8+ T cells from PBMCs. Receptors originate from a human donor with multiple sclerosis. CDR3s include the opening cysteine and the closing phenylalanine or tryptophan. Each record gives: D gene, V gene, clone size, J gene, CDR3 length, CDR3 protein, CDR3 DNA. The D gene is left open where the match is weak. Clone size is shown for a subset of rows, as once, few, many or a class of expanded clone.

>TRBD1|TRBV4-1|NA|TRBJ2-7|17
CASSQGMTGGRSYEQYF
TGCGCCAGCAGCCAAGGGATGACAGGGGGCAGATCCTACGAGCAGTACTTC
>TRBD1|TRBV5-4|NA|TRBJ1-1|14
CASSIQGGNTEAFF
TGTGCCAGCAGCATACAGGGGGGCAACACTGAAGCTTTCTTT
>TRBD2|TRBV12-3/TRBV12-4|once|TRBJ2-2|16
CASKVLAGGYTGELFF
TGTGCCAGCAAGGTGCTAGCGGGAGGGTACACCGGGGAGCTGTTTTTT
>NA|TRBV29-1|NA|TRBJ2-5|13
CSVDRDYQETQYF
TGCAGCGTTGATCGGGACTACCAAGAGACCCAGTACTTC
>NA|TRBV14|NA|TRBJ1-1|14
CASSHRMLDTEAFF
TGTGCCAGCAGCCATCGCATGTTGGACACTGAAGCTTTCTTT
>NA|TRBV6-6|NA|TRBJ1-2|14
CASSTSTGLGGYTF
TGTGCCAGCAGTACCTCCACAGGGCTGGGTGGCTACACCTTC
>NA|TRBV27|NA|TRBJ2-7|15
CASSLGQLLAGEQYF
TGTGCCAGCAGTTTAGGGCAACTCCTTGCGGGCGAGCAGTACTTC
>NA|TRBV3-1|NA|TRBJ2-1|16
CASSPFGVDSYNEQFF
TGTGCCAGCAGCCCGTTTGGAGTCGACTCCTACAATGAGCAGTTCTTC
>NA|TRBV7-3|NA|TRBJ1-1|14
CASSPWPGDTEAFF
TGTGCCAGCAGCCCTTGGCCGGGGGACACTGAAGCTTTCTTT
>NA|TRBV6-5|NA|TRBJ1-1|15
CASSYAPGTNTEAFF
TGTGCCAGCAGTTACGCGCCAGGCACGAACACTGAAGCTTTCTTT
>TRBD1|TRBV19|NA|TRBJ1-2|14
CASRDDRGQRGYTF
TGTGCCAGTAGGGACGACAGGGGGCAAAGGGGCTACACCTTC
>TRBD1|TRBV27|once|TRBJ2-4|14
CASSLGGTGNIQYF
TGTGCCAGCAGTTTAGGGGGGACAGGAAACATTCAGTACTTC
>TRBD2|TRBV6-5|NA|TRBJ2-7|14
CASSPSGIGHEQYF
TGTGCCAGCAGTCCGAGCGGGATCGGCCACGAGCAGTACTTC
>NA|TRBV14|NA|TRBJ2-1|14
CASSQSSSYNEQFF
TGTGCCAGCAGCCAATCTAGCTCGTACAATGAGCAGTTCTTC
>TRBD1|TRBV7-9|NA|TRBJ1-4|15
CASSHRGSRREKLFF
TGTGCCAGCAGCCACAGGGGGAGCAGGAGGGAAAAACTGTTTTTT
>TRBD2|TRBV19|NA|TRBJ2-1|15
CASSMSGRGYNEQFF
TGTGCCAGTAGTATGAGCGGGAGAGGGTACAATGAGCAGTTCTTC
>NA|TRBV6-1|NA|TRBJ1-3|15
CAGQDWGASGNTIYF
TGTGCCGGGCAAGACTGGGGGGCCTCAGGAAACACCATATATTTT
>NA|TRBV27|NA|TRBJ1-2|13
CASSLPGIDGYTF
TGTGCCAGCAGTTTACCAGGAATAGATGGCTACACCTTC
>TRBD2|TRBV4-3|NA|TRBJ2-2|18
CASSLGLAGRLSSGELFF
TGCGCCAGCAGCCTGGGACTAGCGGGACGTCTTTCGAGCGGGGAGCTGTTTTTT
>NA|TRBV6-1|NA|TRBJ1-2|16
CASSAPGNGTNYGYTF
TGTGCCAGCAGCGCCCCTGGGAATGGCACTAACTATGGCTACACCTTC
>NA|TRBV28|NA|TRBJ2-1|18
CASSPPPGARLKDNEQFF
TGTGCCAGCAGTCCCCCCCCGGGGGCGCGCCTGAAGGACAATGAGCAGTTCTTC
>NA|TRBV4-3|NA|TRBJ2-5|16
CASSQDGPGRKETQYF
TGCGCCAGCAGCCAAGACGGGCCGGGACGGAAAGAGACCCAGTACTTC
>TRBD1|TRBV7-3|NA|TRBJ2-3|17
CASSCFGTDPSTDTQYF
TGTGCCAGCAGCTGTTTCGGGACAGACCCTAGCACAGATACGCAGTATTTT
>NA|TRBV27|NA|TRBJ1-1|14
CASSFEREGTEAFF
TGTGCCAGCAGTTTCGAGCGAGAGGGGACTGAAGCTTTCTTT
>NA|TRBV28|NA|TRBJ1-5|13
CASSLDSNQPQHF
TGTGCCAGCAGTTTAGATAGCAATCAGCCCCAGCATTTT
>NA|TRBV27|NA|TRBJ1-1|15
CASSPGVFVNTEAFF
TGTGCCAGCAGTCCAGGGGTGTTTGTGAACACTGAAGCTTTCTTT
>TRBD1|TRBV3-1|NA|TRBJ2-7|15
CASSQGAGQVYEQYF
TGTGCCAGCAGCCAAGGGGCGGGACAGGTCTACGAGCAGTACTTC
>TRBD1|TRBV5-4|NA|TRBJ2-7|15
CASSLEGQGAKEQYF
TGTGCCAGCAGCTTGGAGGGACAGGGGGCGAAGGAGCAGTACTTC
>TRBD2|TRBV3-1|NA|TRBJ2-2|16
CASSQGLAGSIGELFF
TGTGCCAGCAGCCAAGGGCTAGCGGGGAGTATCGGGGAGCTGTTTTTT
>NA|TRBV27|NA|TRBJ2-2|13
CASRNRPSGELFF
TGTGCCAGCCGAAATCGGCCTTCGGGGGAGCTGTTTTTT
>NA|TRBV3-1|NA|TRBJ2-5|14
CASSLMGTKETQYF
TGTGCCAGCAGCCTCATGGGCACCAAAGAGACCCAGTACTTC
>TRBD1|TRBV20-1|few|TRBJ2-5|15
CSARVGTGDQETQYF
TGCAGTGCTAGAGTAGGGACAGGGGACCAAGAGACCCAGTACTTC
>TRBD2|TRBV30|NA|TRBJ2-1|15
CAWDYGTSGKNEQFF
TGTGCCTGGGACTACGGGACTAGCGGGAAAAATGAGCAGTTCTTC
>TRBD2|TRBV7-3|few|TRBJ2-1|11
CASTSGDEQFF
TGTGCCAGCACCAGCGGGGATGAGCAGTTCTTC
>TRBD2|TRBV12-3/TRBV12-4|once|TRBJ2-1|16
CASSSPGLADYNEQFF
TGTGCCAGCAGTTCACCGGGACTAGCGGACTACAATGAGCAGTTCTTC
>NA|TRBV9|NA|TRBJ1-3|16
CASSQDSLSSGNTIYF
TGTGCCAGCAGCCAGGACAGCTTAAGCTCTGGAAACACCATATATTTT
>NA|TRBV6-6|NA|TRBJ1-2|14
CAGSPAPRSYGYTF
TGTGCCGGCTCACCAGCGCCGCGTTCCTATGGCTACACCTTC
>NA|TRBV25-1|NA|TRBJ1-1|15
CASTTHTGWSTEAFF
TGTGCCAGCACTACCCATACCGGGTGGAGCACTGAAGCTTTCTTT
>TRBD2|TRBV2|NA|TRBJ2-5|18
CASIDNPAGGKYQETQYF
TGTGCCAGCATCGATAATCCAGCGGGGGGAAAGTACCAAGAGACCCAGTACTTC
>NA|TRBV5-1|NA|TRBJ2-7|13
CASRDSQSYEQYF
TGCGCCAGCAGGGACAGCCAGTCCTACGAGCAGTACTTC
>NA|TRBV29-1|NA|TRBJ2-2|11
CSVANTGELFF
TGCAGCGTTGCAAACACCGGGGAGCTGTTTTTT
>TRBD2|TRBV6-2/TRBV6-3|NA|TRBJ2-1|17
CASSPRRLAEPYNEQFF
TGTGCCAGCAGCCCTCGTAGGCTAGCGGAACCTTACAATGAGCAGTTCTTC